What follows are 22 T cell receptor beta chains derived from one specimen sequenced in a study of control samples from healthy donors and cancer patients. TCRdb's copy holds only in-frame clones and misses some; the assay was immunoSEQ multiplex PCR. This sample has approximately 130,000 clones, with approximately 87% found just once. Sequenced sample: blood. The receptors here all came from a man aged 55 to 70 in good health.

The chain employs TRBV5-5 and TRBJ2-7; TRBD1 or TRBD2 may be the D gene (5 bases each). CDR1 and CDR2 from the germline V gene are SGHKS and YYEKEE (reference sequence). The CDR3 loop spans 17 amino acids. V dropped 5 bases and J dropped 0 bases, with 21 bases sitting between them. CDR3: CASRISFTWGSSYEQYF. The CDR3 DNA reads as TGTGCCAGCAGGATTAGCTTCACGTGGGGGAGCTCCTACGAGCAGTACTTC.

The chain uses TRBV18 and TRBJ1-1; D unclear. V lost 5 bases and J 1 base, leaving 8 bases between the germline ends. The germline V gene encodes CDR1 KGHSH and CDR2 LQKENI. There are 13 residues in the CDR3. The CDR3 protein is CASSYSSNTEAFF. Written as DNA, the CDR3 is TGTGCCAGCTCATATAGCTCGAACACTGAAGCTTTCTTT.

The rearrangement joins TRBV5-6 to TRBJ1-2, with 7 nucleotides matching TRBD1. V lost 4 bases and J lost 6; bases outside the gene matches: 12. The CDR3 spans 15 residues. CDR1 and CDR2 (germline): SGHDT, YYEEEE. The CDR3 DNA sequence: TGTGCCAGCAGCCTAGGGACAGTTCTCTTTAATGGCTACACCTTC. This sequence encodes CASSLGTVLFNGYTF. The full variable domain, its missing parts supplied by reference TRBV5-6 and TRBJ1-2, is DAGVTQSPTHLIKTRGQQVTLRCSPKSGHDTVSWYQQALGQGPQFIFQYYEEEERQRGNFPDRFSGHQFPNYSSELNVNALLLGDSALYLCASSLGTVLFNGYTFGSGTRLTVV.

The gene calls are TRBV28 and TRBJ1-3; perhaps TRBD1 as D (5 bases). Germline CDR1 and CDR2: MDHEN and SYDVKM. The CDR3 totals 11 residues. Trimming cost V 11 bases and J 3 bases, with 8 bases left between them. The CDR3 nucleotides are TGTGCCGGGGGGGATGGAAACACCATATATTTT. The encoded protein is CAGGDGNTIYF.

The table lists this clone with a count of one. V and J are TRBV7-3 and TRBJ2-1, with TRBD2 identical over 7 bases. The ends lost 5 bases at V and 8 bases at J; junction bases unmatched: 6. Per the germline V gene, CDR1 is SGHTA and CDR2 is FQGTGA. The CDR3 totals 13 residues. CDR3 sequence reads: CASSLGLIHEQFF. In DNA form, the CDR3 reads TGTGCCAGCAGCCTGGGACTAATCCATGAGCAGTTCTTC.

The chain employs TRBV18 and TRBJ2-3, with D maybe TRBD2 (6 bases). Looked up from germline, CDR1 is KGHSH and CDR2 is LQKENI. The CDR3 runs to 13 residues. Trimming removed 4 bases from V and 6 bases from J, with 11 bases in between. CDR3 protein: CASSQIAADTQYF. The CDR3 DNA reads as TGTGCCAGCTCACAAATAGCGGCGGATACGCAGTATTTT.

V is TRBV5-1 and J is TRBJ1-1; D possibly corresponds to TRBD1 (6 bases). Germline assignment: CDR1 SGHRS and CDR2 YFSETQ. This CDR3 is 13 amino acids long. Trimming cost V 3 bases and J 7 bases, with 13 bases left between them. CDR3 loop: CASSSRGGLEAFF. DNA of the CDR3: TGCGCCAGCAGCTCCAGGGGCGGACTTGAAGCTTTCTTT.

The chain couples TRBV6-5 to TRBJ2-5; D uncertain. Per the germline V gene, CDR1 is MNHEY and CDR2 is SVGAGI. V dropped 5 bases and J dropped 1 base, with 14 bases sitting between them. The CDR3 extends over 15 amino acids. The CDR3 DNA follows: TGTGCCAGCAGTACGGATTACCGGCTCCAAGAGACCCAGTACTTC. Amino acids: CASSTDYRLQETQYF.

Only one count was recorded for this clone. This CDR3 is CASIRQASTGELFF. The CDR3 region has the DNA TGTGCCAGTATTCGACAGGCATCCACCGGGGAGCTGTTTTTT. V gene TRBV19 combines with J gene TRBJ2-2; a weak D match, TRBD1 (6 bases). Germline assignment: CDR1 LNHDA and CDR2 SQIVND (reference sequence). V was cut by 7 bases and J by 4 bases, with 13 bases left in between. This CDR3 is 14 amino acids long.

This clone has a single count. This same CDR3 is encoded by further DNA sequences in the sample. The chain carries TRBV9 and TRBJ1-3; no clear D. Trimming removed 0 bases from V and 4 bases from J, with 2 bases in between. CDR3 size: 12 residues. CDR1 and CDR2 from the germline V gene are SGDLS and YYNGEE. DNA for the CDR3: TGTGCCAGCAGCGTAGGGGGAAACACCATATATTTT. This translates into CASSVGGNTIYF.

This CDR3 reads CASSSTPGTGRYQETQYF. The CDR3, as DNA: TGTGCCAGCAGCTCCACGCCTGGGACAGGGAGGTACCAAGAGACCCAGTACTTC. The chain uses TRBV7-9 and TRBJ2-5; 9 nucleotides line up with TRBD1. CDR3 length: 18 amino acids. Germline values: CDR1 SEHNR, CDR2 FQNEAQ (reference sequence). The trim removed 4 bases at V and 0 bases at J, leaving 12 bases unmatched.

The chain has TRBV28 and TRBJ1-5, with D possibly TRBD1 on 6 matching bases. V gave up 7 bases and J gave up 2 bases, with 15 bases separating them. The CDR3 is 15 amino acids. Per germline, CDR1 MDHEN and CDR2 SYDVKM. CDR3 in amino acids: CASTRVAGGNQPQHF. In nucleotides, the CDR3 is TGTGCCAGCACCAGAGTGGCAGGGGGCAATCAGCCCCAGCATTTT.

The chain uses TRBV2 and TRBJ2-3, with a tentative D call TRBD1 (6 bases). Germline assignment: CDR1 SNHLY and CDR2 FYNNEI. CDR3 length: 13 residues. Between the trimmed V and J ends, which lost 10 bases and 2 bases, there was a span of 13 bases. For the CDR3, the DNA is TGTGCCATTCATTGGGACAACACAGATACGCAGTATTTT. This translates into CAIHWDNTDTQYF.

The chain combines TRBV6-5 with TRBJ1-5, with 7 bases identical to TRBD1. This CDR3 has 15 amino acids. The J segment lost 5 bases and the V segment lost 5 bases, leaving 9 bases of the junction unmatched. The V gene's germline CDR1 is MNHEY and CDR2 SVGAGI. The CDR3 DNA reads as TGTGCCAGCAGTCAGACCACAGGGGTCGATCAGCCCCAGCATTTT. This sequence encodes CASSQTTGVDQPQHF.

The V call is TRBV12-3 or TRBV12-4, the J call TRBJ1-2; no definite D call. Trimming took off 7 bases at V and 9 bases at J, with 18 bases between the two ends. The CDR3 spans 13 residues. DNA for the CDR3: TGTGCCAGCACCCCCCCCCTACGCGACAGCTACACCTTC. Translated: CASTPPLRDSYTF.

The CDR3 here is CASSEQTNSPLHF. CDR3 sequence (DNA): TGCGCCAGCAGTGAACAGACTAATTCACCCCTCCACTTT. J is TRBJ1-6 and V is TRBV10-2, with D unclear. From germline, CDR1 is WSHSY and CDR2 SAAADI. Trimming shortened V by 3 bases and J by 6 bases, and 6 bases separated the two germline ends. The CDR3 consists of 13 residues.

The rearrangement joins TRBV28 to TRBJ1-5; TRBD1 is a possible D gene (5 bases). The CDR3 is made up of 11 amino acids. Trimming pared 9 bases from V and 6 bases from J, leaving 9 bases between. Germline V gene sequence: CDR1 MDHEN, CDR2 SYDVKM. CDR3 sequence: CASQGSQPQHF. The CDR3 coding sequence is TGTGCCAGTCAGGGTTCTCAGCCCCAGCATTTT.

The chain combines TRBV7-9 with TRBJ1-2; D gene ambiguous. V was cut by 1 base and J by 7 bases, with 13 bases left in between. Germline-derived CDR1 and CDR2 are SEHNR and FQNEAQ (reference sequence). The CDR3 has 14 residues. The CDR3 DNA reads TGTGCCAGCAGCTTAGAGTTTGGGTCGTCTGGCTACACCTTC. It specifies CASSLEFGSSGYTF.

The V and J genes are TRBV4-3 and TRBJ2-1; 14 bases are a match to TRBD2. V lost 0 bases, J lost 10 bases, and 5 bases stayed unmatched. From germline, CDR1 is LGHNA and CDR2 YSLEER. The CDR3 is made up of 16 amino acids. The CDR3 sequence: CASSQDRTSGGREQFF. CDR3 nucleotides: TGCGCCAGCAGCCAAGACAGGACTAGCGGGGGGAGGGAGCAGTTCTTC.

This sequence joins TRBV19 and TRBJ2-5, with TRBD1 identical over 9 bases. The CDR3 has 15 residues. Germline V lookup: CDR1 LNHDA, CDR2 SQIVND (reference sequence). Germline trimming cut 6 bases from V and 2 bases from J; bases unmatched to any gene: 7. CDR3 nucleotides: TGTGCCAGTAGCTTATTGACAGGGGGACAAGAGACCCAGTACTTC. Translating gives CASSLLTGGQETQYF.

The CDR3 bases are TGTGCCACAAACTCGGGGGGGGCCACTGAAGCTTTCTTT. Translated, it gives CATNSGGATEAFF. This chain links TRBV2 with TRBJ1-1, with a tentative D call TRBD1 (6 bases). There are 13 residues in the CDR3. Germline values: CDR1 SNHLY, CDR2 FYNNEI. V was shortened by 10 bases and J by 4 bases, with 16 bases between the two germline ends.

The gene calls are TRBV6-5 and TRBJ1-2, with a possible D match to TRBD1 (5 bases). Trimming took 4 bases from V and 2 from J, leaving 8 bases between them. Germline CDR1 reads MNHEY; CDR2 reads SVGAGI. This CDR3 is 13 amino acids long. The CDR3 nucleotides read TGTGCCAGCAGTTTGACAGTAAACTATGGCTACACCTTC. As protein: CASSLTVNYGYTF.